The rows below give T cell receptor beta chains drawn from one sample of a study of a mutant IDH1 vaccine in newly diagnosed glioma. The antigens for these receptors are not known. Profiled with immunoSEQ multiplex PCR; TCRdb holds only in-frame clones, not every one. The sample has 50,000 to 65,000 clones, over 70% seen once. The material sequenced was PBMCs, taken from a glioma patient whose treatment included an IDH1 peptide vaccine. The receptors were gathered from a middle-aged man with glioma. Each CDR3 is given without its conserved first and last residue.

j_call v_call cdr3_aa
TRBJ2-7 TRBV4-2 ASSQVFAETGNEQY
TRBJ2-7 TRBV7-2 ASSLPQTYEQY
TRBJ1-2 TRBV10-3 AISEIGESLYGYT
TRBJ1-4 TRBV25-1 ASSDLRGAGEKLF
TRBJ1-1 TRBV7-2 ASSLVAGVKYTEAF
TRBJ2-7 TRBV11-2 ASRSGNSYEQY
TRBJ1-2 TRBV28 ASSSQDSLFGYT
TRBJ2-2 TRBV7-6 ASSLRTDTGELF
TRBJ2-7 TRBV2 ASSEVVGYEQY
TRBJ1-3 TRBV19 ASSSGGARGNTIY
TRBJ1-2 TRBV7-2 ASSYDPRGGYT
TRBJ1-5 TRBV4-2 ASSPSYGTVNQPQH
TRBJ2-7 TRBV6-1 ASSEGGTPYEQY
TRBJ1-1 TRBV5-1 ASSSQGNTEAF
TRBJ1-4 TRBV5-1 ASSLESGKLF